The 29 T cell receptor beta chains below all came from one sample that was sequenced in a study of T cell responses to AZD1222 COVID-19 vaccine. This table comes from immunoSEQ multiplex PCR, and its TCRdb copy is limited to in-frame clones, with some not included. The sample holds under 150,000 clones, around 92% seen once. The specimen was peripheral blood, collected 28 days after the second AZD1222 dose. The receptors were gathered from an adult who received the AZD1222 COVID-19 vaccine.

The V gene is TRBV28, the J gene TRBJ1-1; D gene uncertain. The germline V gene encodes CDR1 MDHEN and CDR2 SYDVKM. With 3 bases removed from V and 4 bases from J, the gap between germline ends came to 12 bases. The length of the CDR3 is 14 residues. The CDR3 loop is CASSFKEGATEAFF. The CDR3, as DNA: TGTGCCAGCAGTTTTAAGGAAGGAGCCACTGAAGCTTTCTTT.

This chain uses TRBV28 with TRBJ1-4; D may be TRBD1 (6 bases). Germline V gene data show CDR1 as MDHEN and CDR2 as SYDVKM. The V and J ends lost 8 bases and 7 bases respectively, with 14 bases between them. This CDR3 is 13 amino acids long. For the CDR3, the DNA is TGTGCCAGCTGGGGGCAGAACGTTGAAAAACTGTTTTTT. Translation: CASWGQNVEKLFF. Looking up the rest from reference TRBV28 and TRBJ1-4 gives the full variable domain: DVKVTQSSRYLVKRTGEKVFLECVQDMDHENMFWYRQDPGLGLRLIYFSYDVKMKEKGDIPEGYSVSREKKERFSLILESASTNQTSMYLCASWGQNVEKLFFGSGTQLSVL.

This clone was seen a single time. The CDR3 DNA is TGTGCCAGCAGTACTGGGGGGGAGTCCTACAATGAGCAGTTCTTC. It specifies CASSTGGESYNEQFF. The chain combines TRBV28 with TRBJ2-1; 7 nucleotides align to TRBD2. The J segment lost 1 base and the V segment lost 5 bases, leaving 5 bases of the junction unmatched. This CDR3 contains 15 residues. CDR1 and CDR2 (germline): MDHEN, SYDVKM.

This chain joins TRBV30 and TRBJ1-1; D is unclear. Trimming removed 2 bases from V and 1 base from J, with 5 bases in between. CDR3 size: 12 residues. Germline V gene data show CDR1 as GTSNPN and CDR2 as SVGIG (reference sequence). In DNA form, the CDR3 reads TGTGCCTGGAGTCAGCAGAACACTGAAGCTTTCTTT. This translates into CAWSQQNTEAFF.

This chain links TRBV7-3 with TRBJ2-1; D gene unclear. V was clipped by 2 bases and J by 0 bases, with 5 bases between them. Germline V lookup: CDR1 SGHTA, CDR2 FQGTGA. This CDR3 is built from 14 residues. The CDR3 DNA is TGTGCCAGCAGCTTAGATAGCTCCTACAATGAGCAGTTCTTC. As protein: CASSLDSSYNEQFF.

Worth noting for this clone: Other DNA sequences in this sample translate to the same CDR3. V usage is TRBV18 and J usage is TRBJ1-4, with D hard to call. CDR1 and CDR2 (germline): KGHSH, LQKENI. V gave up 4 bases and J gave up 0 bases, with 3 bases separating them. CDR3 length: 13 amino acids. CDR3 sequence reads: CASSRATNEKLFF. The CDR3 DNA reads TGTGCCAGCTCACGAGCAACTAATGAAAAACTGTTTTTT. Filled out from reference TRBV18 and TRBJ1-4, the complete variable domain reads NAGVMQNPRHLVRRRGQEARLRCSPMKGHSHVYWYRQLPEEGLKFMVYLQKENIIDESGMPKERFSAEFPKEGPSILRIQQVVRGDSAAYFCASSRATNEKLFFGSGTQLSVL.

V usage is TRBV6-6 and J usage is TRBJ2-7; D is uncertain. The germline CDR1 and CDR2 sequences are MNHNY and SVGAGI (reference sequence). This CDR3 is built from 12 residues. V gave up 2 bases and J gave up 3 bases, with 5 bases separating them. This CDR3 reads CASSYTGYEQYF. The CDR3 DNA sequence: TGTGCCAGCAGTTACACTGGCTACGAGCAGTACTTC.

The chain combines TRBV5-1 with TRBJ2-7, with 9 bases matching TRBD2. Per germline, CDR1 SGHRS and CDR2 YFSETQ. The CDR3 runs to 15 residues. With V trimmed by 0 bases and J by 4 bases, 5 bases remained unmatched. The CDR3 nucleotides are TGCGCCAGCAGCTTGGAAGGACTAGCGTCGTACGAGCAGTACTTC. This encodes CASSLEGLASYEQYF.

This chain uses TRBV5-1 with TRBJ1-1; 7 nucleotides agree with TRBD1. Germline CDR1 reads SGHRS; CDR2 reads YFSETQ. This CDR3 is 15 amino acids long. Germline trimming cut 4 bases from V and 0 bases from J; bases unmatched to any gene: 6. CDR3 in amino acids: CASSQAGGLNTEAFF. In DNA form, the CDR3 reads TGCGCCAGCAGCCAGGCAGGGGGTTTGAACACTGAAGCTTTCTTT.

This rearrangement joins TRBV6-5 to TRBJ2-7; D may be TRBD2 (5 bases). Germline assignment: CDR1 MNHEY and CDR2 SVGAGI. CDR3 size: 16 residues. Trimming pared 0 bases from V and 2 bases from J, leaving 14 bases between. The CDR3 protein is CASSYSQLAFPYEQYF. CDR3 in DNA: TGTGCCAGCAGTTACTCCCAGCTAGCTTTTCCCTACGAGCAGTACTTC.

This clone showed up just once. The chain uses TRBV3-1 (or the pseudogene TRBV3-2) and TRBJ1-6; D ambiguous. Germline V gene lookup returns CDR1 LGHDT and CDR2 YNNKEL (reference sequence). The CDR3 totals 13 residues. Trimming left V 0 bases short and J 7 bases short, with 4 bases between. The chain's CDR3 is CASSQEPNSPLHF. Written as DNA, the CDR3 is TGTGCCAGCAGCCAAGAACCGAATTCACCCCTCCACTTT.

This chain connects TRBV4-3 to TRBJ2-1; D unresolved. The CDR3 is 13 amino acids. Germline V lookup: CDR1 LGHNA, CDR2 YSLEER. Deletions cut 4 bases from V and 9 bases from J, with 13 bases between. The CDR3 DNA sequence: TGCGCCAGCAGCCCATTCTTGTTTGGTGAGCAGTTCTTC. It codes for CASSPFLFGEQFF.

This chain connects TRBV25-1 to TRBJ2-2, with 10 bases identical to TRBD2. Germline V gives CDR1 MGHDK, CDR2 SYGVNS. J was trimmed by 1 base and V by 2 bases; bases with no gene match: 4. This CDR3 is 17 amino acids long. The CDR3 loop reads CASSELAGAMNTGELFF. The CDR3 coding sequence is TGTGCCAGCAGTGAACTAGCGGGAGCGATGAACACCGGGGAGCTGTTTTTT.

The chain carries TRBV11-2 and TRBJ2-5, with 7 bases aligning to TRBD2. J was trimmed by 5 bases and V by 5 bases; bases with no gene match: 17. CDR1 and CDR2 from the germline V gene are SGHAT and FQNNGV. The CDR3 runs to 17 residues. CDR3 sequence (DNA): TGTGCCAGCAGCGATTTGCGGGGGACGAGGGTAGGGGAGACCCAGTACTTC. Its translation is CASSDLRGTRVGETQYF.

This chain uses TRBV7-9 with TRBJ1-1, with a possible D match to TRBD1 (5 bases). The CDR3 totals 17 residues. Germline V gene lookup returns CDR1 SEHNR and CDR2 FQNEAQ (reference sequence). Between the trimmed V and J ends, which lost 1 base and 4 bases, there was a span of 19 bases. The chain's CDR3 is CASSLGQGSGEGTEAFF. CDR3 nucleotides: TGTGCCAGCAGCTTAGGGCAGGGAAGTGGAGAGGGCACTGAAGCTTTCTTT.

This clone was detected only once. The rearrangement joins TRBV7-9 to TRBJ1-2; unclear D gene. V was pared by 1 base and J by 7 bases, with 7 bases between. Germline V lookup: CDR1 SEHNR, CDR2 FQNEAQ (reference sequence). CDR3 size: 12 residues. This chain's CDR3 is CASSLGSAGYTF. For the CDR3, the DNA is TGTGCCAGCAGCTTAGGTTCGGCTGGCTACACCTTC.

CDR3 nucleotides: TGTGCCAGCAGCCCGGACAGGGGGCAATCCGGGGAGCTGTTTTTT. It is translated as CASSPDRGQSGELFF. The chain uses TRBV7-9 and TRBJ2-2; TRBD1 agrees at 11 bases. Germline loops: CDR1 SEHNR, CDR2 FQNEAQ (reference sequence). The CDR3 is 15 amino acids. V lost 5 bases to trimming and J lost 6 bases; unmatched junction nucleotides: 5.

V and J are TRBV7-8 and TRBJ1-1; a weak D match, TRBD1 (5 bases). The CDR3 is made up of 14 amino acids. Germline V gene lookup returns CDR1 SGHVS and CDR2 FQNEAQ. The V end was cut by 5 bases, the J end by 5 bases, with 15 bases between. This chain's CDR3 is CASSGHPTGTEAFF. Here the CDR3 DNA reads TGTGCCAGCAGCGGACACCCAACGGGGACTGAAGCTTTCTTT.

Sample share makes this clone medium-sized. V is TRBV21-1 and J is TRBJ2-3. TRBV21-1 is annotated as a pseudogene. This CDR3 comprises 13 residues. For the CDR3, the DNA is TGTGCCAGCAGCAAGCGTCTGGGGTATACGCAGTATTTT. Encoded protein: CASSKRLGYTQYF.

V gene TRBV9 combines with J gene TRBJ2-7, with TRBD2 identical over 7 bases. The CDR3 runs to 17 residues. Germline V CDR1 and CDR2: SGDLS, YYNGEE. The junction had 9 bases not matched to a gene; V was cut back by 0 bases and J by 0 bases. The CDR3 protein is CASSVEGGAGSSYEQYF. Written as DNA, the CDR3 is TGTGCCAGCAGCGTAGAAGGCGGAGCGGGAAGCTCCTACGAGCAGTACTTC.

The rearrangement uses TRBV20-1 and TRBJ1-2, with a weak D call TRBD1 (6 bases). Trimming removed 3 bases from V and 5 bases from J, with 16 bases in between. Germline values: CDR1 DFQATT, CDR2 SNEGSKA (reference sequence). The CDR3 runs 14 residues. CDR3 coding DNA: TGCAGTGCTAGTAGGGGGGGCCAGGGGTATGGCTACACCTTC. This sequence encodes CSASRGGQGYGYTF.

The chain has TRBV18 and TRBJ2-2; TRBD2 matches 7 bases. Germline-derived CDR1 and CDR2 are KGHSH and LQKENI. J lost 4 bases, V lost 3 bases, and 5 bases had no gene match. The CDR3 is 15 amino acids. The CDR3 region is CASSPSGISTGELFF. As DNA, the CDR3 is TGTGCCAGCTCACCCAGCGGGATTAGCACCGGGGAGCTGTTTTTT. Full variable domain (missing parts from reference TRBV18 and TRBJ2-2): NAGVMQNPRHLVRRRGQEARLRCSPMKGHSHVYWYRQLPEEGLKFMVYLQKENIIDESGMPKERFSAEFPKEGPSILRIQQVVRGDSAAYFCASSPSGISTGELFFGEGSRLTVL.

V is TRBV7-9 and J is TRBJ1-2, with D possibly being TRBD1 (5 bases). Germline lookup yields CDR1 SEHNR and CDR2 FQNEAQ (reference sequence). Deletions cut 5 bases from V and 8 bases from J, with 18 bases between. This CDR3 has 14 amino acids. CDR3 loop: CASSPGGVLVGYTF. CDR3 coding DNA: TGTGCCAGCAGCCCCGGGGGGGTTTTAGTGGGCTACACCTTC.

There are a few counts of this clone. The chain uses TRBV30 and TRBJ1-2; the D is unclear. The CDR3 extends over 14 amino acids. Germline CDR1 GTSNPN, CDR2 SVGIG (reference sequence). Trimming removed 0 bases at V and 4 bases at J, with 12 bases between. The chain's CDR3 is CAWSVRSGSYGYTF. As DNA, the CDR3 is TGTGCCTGGAGTGTAAGATCGGGGAGCTATGGCTACACCTTC. Together with reference TRBV30 and TRBJ1-2, the CDR3 gives the full variable domain: SQTIHQWPATLVQPVGSPLSLECTVEGTSNPNLYWYRQAAGRGLQLLFYSVGIGQISSEVPQNLSASRPQDRQFILSSKKLLLSDSGFYLCAWSVRSGSYGYTFGSGTRLTVV.

CDR3 in amino acids: CASSETGTSGRAAGTGELFF. DNA for the CDR3: TGCGCCAGCAGTGAAACCGGGACTAGCGGGAGGGCCGCGGGCACCGGGGAGCTGTTTTTT. This chain uses TRBV10-2 with TRBJ2-2; the match to TRBD2 covers 16 bases. The CDR3 extends over 20 amino acids. The J segment lost 4 bases and the V segment lost 3 bases, leaving 11 bases of the junction unmatched. CDR1 is WSHSY, CDR2 SAAADI, per germline.

The rearrangement joins TRBV30 to TRBJ1-1; maybe TRBD1 (5 bases). V lost 3 bases and J lost 5, with 13 bases in between. CDR1 GTSNPN and CDR2 SVGIG come from the germline V gene (reference sequence). This CDR3 has 13 residues. CDR3 nucleotides: TGTGCCTGGAGGATTGGGTGGGGGACTGAAGCTTTCTTT. It is translated as CAWRIGWGTEAFF.

The CDR3 region has the DNA TGTGCCAGCAGCCAAGATCGCCGGATCTATGGCTACACCTTC. It encodes CASSQDRRIYGYTF. The gene calls are TRBV3-1 (or the pseudogene TRBV3-2) and TRBJ1-2; D remains unclear. The V end was cut by 0 bases, the J end by 4 bases, with 9 bases between. Germline CDR1 reads LGHDT; CDR2 reads YNNKEL (reference sequence). The CDR3 extends over 14 amino acids.

A single count supports this clone. The chain is built from TRBV12-2 and TRBJ1-5; the table gives TRBD1 as D, unverified against the DNA. TRBV12-2 is a pseudogene. The CDR3 spans 15 residues. DNA of the CDR3: TGTGCAAGTCGCTGTCTGGGACAGTTAAATCAGCCCCAGCATTTT. Its protein product is CASRCLGQLNQPQHF.

The chain links TRBV28 to TRBJ1-2, with D possibly being TRBD1 (5 bases). Between the trimmed V and J ends, which lost 4 bases and 2 bases, there was a span of 14 bases. The CDR3 has 15 residues. Germline CDR1 reads MDHEN; CDR2 reads SYDVKM. The CDR3 coding sequence is TGTGCCAGCAGTTCCCCCCGGGACGGAAACTATGGCTACACCTTC. Amino acid sequence: CASSSPRDGNYGYTF.